This T cell receptor beta chain was recorded in a study of kidney transplant recipient with SARS-CoV-2 infection. TCRdb reprocessed the reads with MiXCR, giving one entry per CDR3 protein. The table shows fewer than 250,000 distinct CDR3 sequences, with 25% to 35% occurring only once. Germline V gives CDR1 LNHDA, CDR2 SQIVND (reference sequence). J was trimmed by 1 base and V by 3 bases; bases with no gene match: 14. The length of the CDR3 is 19 residues. At least ten counts were recorded for this clonotype. The sample consisted of a blood sample, taken at baseline and between days 110 and 120 from a kidney transplant recipient. The clonotype was recovered from a young adult male patient who had COVID-19 and was a kidney transplant recipient. Some of the T cells may derive from the graft donor. The gene calls are TRBV19 and TRBJ1-5, with 8 bases lining up with TRBD1. CDR3 nucleotide sequence: TGTGCCAGTAGTATGCGACGGACAGGGAGCAGTTACAGCAATCAGCCCCAGCATTTT. As protein: CASSMRRTGSSYSNQPQHF. The full variable domain, its missing parts supplied by reference TRBV19 and TRBJ1-5, is DGGITQSPKYLFRKEGQNVTLSCEQNLNHDAMYWYRQDPGQGLRLIYYSQIVNDFQKGDIAEGYSVSREKKESFPLTVTSAQKNPTAFYLCASSMRRTGSSYSNQPQHFGDGTRLSIL.